The 25 T cell receptor beta chains reported below all come from one sample, sequenced in a study of CD8 T cells in ankylosing spondylitis. TCRdb ran MiXCR on the 5' RACE reads and lists one entry per CDR3 protein. Here the sample spans hundreds of thousands of distinct CDR3 sequences, roughly 22% being singletons. The sample was blood, either unsorted or a sorted T cell fraction (not recorded which). The source is a male donor with ankylosing spondylitis or in good health (not recorded which).

This clonotype has just a few counts. The chain uses TRBV9 and TRBJ2-5, with D hard to call. The CDR3 runs 15 residues. Trimming pared 0 bases from V and 3 bases from J, leaving 12 bases between. Germline CDR1 reads SGDLS; CDR2 reads YYNGEE. CDR3 loop: CASSVARAGEETQYF. CDR3 sequence (DNA): TGTGCCAGCAGCGTAGCCCGAGCTGGAGAAGAGACCCAGTACTTC.

The V call is TRBV6-5, the J call TRBJ2-7; possible D gene TRBD1, 5 bases. Germline V gives CDR1 MNHEY, CDR2 SVGAGI. V lost 4 bases to trimming and J lost 2 bases, with 9 bases between them. This CDR3 spans 13 amino acids. The DNA for the CDR3 is TGTGCCAGCAGTTGGACACCGACCTACGAGCAGTACTTC. It codes for CASSWTPTYEQYF.

This rearrangement joins TRBV30 to TRBJ2-5, with 8 bases lining up with TRBD1. Germline values: CDR1 GTSNPN, CDR2 SVGIG (reference sequence). V trimming: 5 bases; J trimming: 5 bases; junction bases outside the gene matches: 10. The length of the CDR3 is 14 residues. The CDR3 nucleotides are TGTGCCTGGGGACAGGGTGGGGAAGGGGAGACCCAGTACTTC. Translated: CAWGQGGEGETQYF.

This chain connects TRBV11-2 to TRBJ2-3, with 13 bases matching TRBD2. J was trimmed by 0 bases and V by 5 bases; bases with no gene match: 5. CDR3 length: 17 amino acids. Germline values: CDR1 SGHAT, CDR2 FQNNGV. DNA of the CDR3: TGTGCCAGCAGCCCGGGACTAGCGGGGCCTAGCACAGATACGCAGTATTTT. It yields the protein CASSPGLAGPSTDTQYF. Combining the CDR3 with reference TRBV11-2 and TRBJ2-3 gives the whole variable domain EAGVAQSPRYKIIEKRQSVAFWCNPISGHATLYWYQQILGQGPKLLIQFQNNGVVDDSQLPKDRFSAERLKGVDSTLKIQPAKLEDSAVYLCASSPGLAGPSTDTQYFGPGTRLTVL.

The chain couples TRBV5-1 to TRBJ1-1; D is undetermined. Germline assignment: CDR1 SGHRS and CDR2 YFSETQ. The V and J ends lost 2 bases and 6 bases respectively, with 20 bases between them. This CDR3 region has 16 residues. CDR3 region: CASSFFLGSPRAEAFF. DNA for the CDR3: TGCGCCAGCAGCTTCTTCCTCGGGTCCCCAAGGGCTGAAGCTTTCTTT.

This clonotype was seen a handful of times. The J gene is TRBJ2-2, the V gene TRBV5-1; 7 nucleotides match TRBD2. CDR1 and CDR2 from the germline V gene are SGHRS and YFSETQ. Germline trimming cut 5 bases from V and 2 bases from J; bases unmatched to any gene: 12. The length of the CDR3 is 17 residues. CDR3 amino acids: CASSPASGALNTGELFF. The CDR3 nucleotides are TGCGCCAGCAGTCCTGCCAGCGGGGCGCTTAACACCGGGGAGCTGTTTTTT.

V is TRBV7-9 and J is TRBJ2-1; no clear D. Germline lookup yields CDR1 SEHNR and CDR2 FQNEAQ (reference sequence). The V and J ends lost 4 bases and 5 bases respectively, with 12 bases between them. The CDR3 contains 14 residues. This CDR3 is CASSSTQRDNEQFF. The CDR3 nucleotides read TGTGCCAGCAGCTCGACACAACGGGACAATGAGCAGTTCTTC.

This clonotype was counted many times. The rearrangement uses TRBV5-5 and TRBJ2-4; the D gene is possibly TRBD1 (6 bases). Trimming stripped 2 bases from V and 8 bases from J, with 14 bases between. Germline CDR1 and CDR2: SGHKS and YYEKEE (reference sequence). This CDR3 is 14 amino acids long. The CDR3 nucleotides are TGTGCCAGCAGCTTATTATGGGGGCAAGACATTCAGTACTTC. Translating gives CASSLLWGQDIQYF.

The chain has TRBV15 and TRBJ2-7; 9 bases align to TRBD1. The junction had 6 bases not matched to a gene; V was cut back by 8 bases and J by 1 base. CDR1 and CDR2 (germline): LNHNV, YYDKDF (reference sequence). This CDR3 region has 14 residues. CDR3 amino acids: CATGADRGSYEQYF. DNA of the CDR3: TGTGCCACCGGAGCGGACAGGGGATCCTACGAGCAGTACTTC.

The V gene is TRBV30, the J gene TRBJ2-2; D gene ambiguous. V shed 7 bases and J shed 5 bases, with 11 bases lying between them. Germline V gene sequence: CDR1 GTSNPN, CDR2 SVGIG (reference sequence). The CDR3 loop spans 12 amino acids. CDR3 sequence reads: CASPRHTGELFF. In DNA form, the CDR3 reads TGTGCCTCCCCACGGCATACCGGGGAGCTGTTTTTT.

This clonotype has more than one count but fewer than ten. In DNA form, the CDR3 reads TGCGCCAGCAGCCAAGCAGGGTATGAGCAGTTCTTC. This sequence encodes CASSQAGYEQFF. The gene calls are TRBV4-1 and TRBJ2-1; possibly TRBD1 for D (5 bases). CDR3 length equals 12 residues. Germline values: CDR1 MGHRA, CDR2 YSYEKL. Deletions cut 1 base from V and 8 bases from J, with 6 bases between.

J is TRBJ2-5 and V is TRBV12-3 or TRBV12-4; D perhaps matches TRBD1 (6 bases). Trimming took 6 bases from V and 5 from J, leaving 16 bases between them. CDR3 size: 14 residues. CDR3 sequence reads: CASRPAGVWETQYF. The CDR3 bases are TGTGCCAGCAGACCGGCAGGGGTTTGGGAGACCCAGTACTTC.

The chain joins TRBV4-1 to TRBJ2-1; the D is unclear. This CDR3 comprises 20 residues. Germline CDR1 MGHRA, CDR2 YSYEKL. The V end lost 1 base, the J end lost 5 bases, and 27 bases lay between the germline ends. CDR3 amino acids: CASSQVSPMDQLAYHNEQFF. In DNA form, the CDR3 reads TGCGCCAGCAGCCAAGTTTCGCCGATGGACCAACTCGCATACCACAATGAGCAGTTCTTC.

In regard to this clonotype: The junction departs from the called germline gene at one end, perhaps through a read error. The chain carries TRBV27 and TRBJ1-6; TRBD1 matches 7 bases. Germline V gene data show CDR1 as MNHEY and CDR2 as SMNVEV (reference sequence). CDR3 length: 13 amino acids. The CDR3 DNA is TGCGCCAGCAGGAGAGGGGGCAGTTCACCCCTCCACTTT. Translation gives CASRRGGSSPLHF.

V and J are TRBV6-4 and TRBJ2-7; D may match TRBD1 or TRBD2 (5 bases each). The CDR3 is 18 residues long. The germline gives CDR1 MRHNA, CDR2 SNTAGT. Trimming pared 2 bases from V and 4 bases from J, leaving 24 bases between. The CDR3 is CASSDEKEGSPLAYEQYF. The CDR3 DNA reads TGTGCCAGCAGTGACGAGAAAGAGGGGAGTCCCTTAGCTTACGAGCAGTACTTC.

Points on this clonotype: A much larger clone differs by one base, so this may be a read error. This CDR3 is CASSVDSDTQYF. CDR3 coding DNA: TGTGCCAGCAGCGTAGATTCAGATACGCAGTATTTT. The rearrangement links TRBV9 to TRBJ2-3; no reliable D call. Trimming shortened V by 0 bases and J by 4 bases, and 3 bases separated the two germline ends. Per the germline V gene, CDR1 is SGDLS and CDR2 is YYNGEE. CDR3 length: 12 amino acids.

This clonotype has only a few counts. The V call is TRBV7-2, the J call TRBJ2-7, with TRBD2 matching 7 bases. V trimming: 1 base; J trimming: 3 bases; junction bases outside the gene matches: 9. The CDR3 extends over 16 amino acids. Germline V lookup: CDR1 SGHTA, CDR2 FQGNSA. The CDR3 sequence is CASSLELASVHYEQYF. DNA for the CDR3: TGTGCCAGCAGCTTAGAACTAGCGTCCGTTCACTACGAGCAGTACTTC.

This clonotype came up once. The J gene is TRBJ2-3, the V gene TRBV10-2; D gene unclear. This CDR3 has 14 residues. V shed 3 bases and J shed 4 bases, with 11 bases lying between them. The germline V gene has CDR1 WSHSY and CDR2 SAAADI. The CDR3 protein is CASSEMASADTQYF. The CDR3 DNA is TGCGCCAGCAGTGAAATGGCATCTGCAGATACGCAGTATTTT.

This clonotype has a handful of counts. This chain links TRBV29-1 with TRBJ2-3; possibly TRBD1 for D (6 bases). This CDR3 is built from 14 residues. The V and J ends lost 8 bases and 4 bases respectively, with 19 bases between them. Per the germline V gene, CDR1 is SQVTM and CDR2 is ANQGSEA. The CDR3 sequence: CSTVGTLRADTQYF. Here the CDR3 DNA reads TGCAGCACCGTCGGGACATTGCGGGCAGATACGCAGTATTTT.

This clonotype has only a few counts. The V and J genes are TRBV12-3 or TRBV12-4 and TRBJ2-5; D remains unclear. The CDR3 runs 16 residues. Trimming pared 8 bases from V and 5 bases from J, leaving 24 bases between. The DNA of the CDR3 is TGTGCCAGCCAGCTCTTAGGCGGTTGGGGTGGGGAGACCCAGTACTTC. This codes for CASQLLGGWGGETQYF.

The chain couples TRBV5-6 to TRBJ2-1; TRBD2 aligns across 7 bases. Germline V gives CDR1 SGHDT, CDR2 YYEEEE. J gave up 4 bases and V 3 bases, and 13 bases lay outside the gene matches. The CDR3 contains 17 residues. The CDR3 reads CASSSRRQRGEYNEQFF. For the CDR3, the DNA is TGTGCCAGCAGCTCCCGGAGGCAGCGGGGAGAGTACAATGAGCAGTTCTTC.

The J gene is TRBJ1-6, the V gene TRBV20-1; D unclear. Deletions cut 2 bases from V and 5 bases from J, with 13 bases between. Germline-derived CDR1 and CDR2 are DFQATT and SNEGSKA (reference sequence). The CDR3 is made up of 15 amino acids. The CDR3 loop is CSARPSLTNNSPLHF. Written as DNA, the CDR3 is TGCAGTGCTAGACCCTCTCTCACCAATAATTCACCCCTCCACTTT.

V gene TRBV9 combines with J gene TRBJ2-1, with D perhaps being TRBD1 or TRBD2 (6 bases each). The CDR3 is 15 amino acids. V lost 0 bases and J 7 bases, leaving 14 bases between the germline ends. Germline assignment: CDR1 SGDLS and CDR2 YYNGEE. The CDR3 nucleotides read TGTGCCAGCAGCGTAGGAGGGGGGCTAGCGAATGAGCAGTTCTTC. It yields the protein CASSVGGGLANEQFF.

This clonotype appeared a single time. The chain joins TRBV13 to TRBJ2-1; a possible D gene is TRBD1 (6 bases). Trimming left V 3 bases short and J 8 bases short, with 17 bases between. CDR3 size: 15 residues. Germline CDR1 PRHDT, CDR2 FYEKMQ (reference sequence). The CDR3 bases are TGTGCCAGCAGCTTTGAACAGGGCGAGAACGATGAGCAGTTCTTC. Protein: CASSFEQGENDEQFF.

This clonotype was seen only a few times. The chain combines TRBV29-1 with TRBJ2-7; no clear D. V was trimmed by 3 bases and J by 5 bases, leaving 20 bases between them. The CDR3 is made up of 15 amino acids. The germline V gene encodes CDR1 SQVTM and CDR2 ANQGSEA. CDR3 loop: CSVDWRPVEGNEQYF. The CDR3 DNA sequence: TGCAGCGTTGATTGGCGGCCCGTGGAAGGGAACGAGCAGTACTTC.